These 9 T cell receptor beta chains were all obtained from the same sample, sequenced in a study of blood T cell repertoires in COVID-19. Sequencing was performed with immunoSEQ multiplex PCR; in TCRdb, only in-frame clones are kept and a portion is missing. The table shows roughly 300,000 clones, with approximately 86% occurring only once. Source material: peripheral blood. These receptors came from a man between 18 and 35 years old with active or convalescent COVID-19.

The chain carries TRBV7-2 and TRBJ1-1; D remains unclear. The V end lost 6 bases, the J end lost 10 bases, and 21 bases lay between the germline ends. The germline gives CDR1 SGHTA, CDR2 FQGNSA. This CDR3 is built from 14 residues. Written as DNA, the CDR3 is TGTGCCAGCAGAATTTACCTCGGGGTTCGTTTAGCTTTCTTT. This gives the protein CASRIYLGVRLAFF.

The J gene is TRBJ1-2, the V gene TRBV5-1; 9 nucleotides agree with TRBD1. V trimming: 0 bases; J trimming: 4 bases; junction bases outside the gene matches: 7. CDR3 length: 16 residues. Germline V lookup: CDR1 SGHRS, CDR2 YFSETQ. CDR3 sequence (DNA): TGCGCCAGCAGCTTGGGACAGGGGGGTTCCTTCTATGGCTACACCTTC. It yields the protein CASSLGQGGSFYGYTF.

The chain recombines TRBV4-1 with TRBJ2-5, with 8 nucleotides matching TRBD2. The trim removed 1 base at V and 5 bases at J, leaving 15 bases unmatched. The CDR3 sequence is 18 residues long. Germline-derived CDR1 and CDR2 are MGHRA and YSYEKL. The CDR3 DNA reads TGCGCCAGCAGCCAAGCCCTAAACCGAGCGGGGGCGGGGGAGACCCAGTACTTC. This translates into CASSQALNRAGAGETQYF.

This clone occurred once. This chain connects TRBV3-1 (or the pseudogene TRBV3-2) to TRBJ1-2; TRBD1 might be the D (6 bases). The ends were cut back, 5 bases at V and 3 bases at J, with 19 bases in the middle. There are 16 residues in the CDR3. Germline loops: CDR1 LGHDT, CDR2 YNNKEL (reference sequence). Here the CDR3 DNA reads TGTGCCAGCAGCGGAAGAAACGGGGGGCTCCACTATGGCTACACCTTC. Amino acid sequence: CASSGRNGGLHYGYTF.

V usage is TRBV20-1 and J usage is TRBJ2-2; D remains ambiguous. The CDR3 sequence is 11 residues long. V was pared by 4 bases and J by 6 bases, with 6 bases between. CDR1 and CDR2 (germline): DFQATT, SNEGSKA (reference sequence). The CDR3 region has the DNA TGCAGTGCTAAATTCGCCGGGGAGCTGTTTTTT. This sequence encodes CSAKFAGELFF.

This chain connects TRBV5-1 to TRBJ1-2, with 8 bases aligning to TRBD1. CDR1 is SGHRS, CDR2 YFSETQ, per germline. This CDR3 has 13 amino acids. Trimming cost V 4 bases and J 7 bases; bases outside gene matches: 6. The CDR3 DNA follows: TGCGCCAGCAGCCTTCAGGGGGCAACTGGCTACACCTTC. It specifies CASSLQGATGYTF. The full variable domain, in which reference TRBV5-1 and TRBJ1-2 provide the parts outside the CDR3, is KAGVTQTPRYLIKTRGQQVTLSCSPISGHRSVSWYQQTPGQGLQFLFEYFSETQRNKGNFPGRFSGRQFSNSRSEMNVSTLELGDSALYLCASSLQGATGYTFGSGTRLTVV.

This clone was counted once. This rearrangement joins TRBV11-1 to TRBJ2-7; TRBD2 matches 11 bases. The germline CDR1 and CDR2 sequences are SGHAT and FQDESV (reference sequence). This CDR3 spans 15 amino acids. Losses at the gene ends were 5 bases for V and 3 bases for J; bases not matched to a gene: 6. This chain's CDR3 is CASSVLAGGHYEQYF. In DNA, the CDR3 is TGTGCCAGCAGCGTCCTAGCGGGGGGTCACTACGAGCAGTACTTC.

The rearrangement joins TRBV6-4 to TRBJ2-3, with 11 bases aligning to TRBD2. Germline values: CDR1 MRHNA, CDR2 SNTAGT. J lost 3 bases, V lost 6 bases, and 8 bases had no gene match. The CDR3 spans 16 residues. CDR3 sequence: CASRQTSGAFTDTQYF. CDR3 DNA sequence: TGTGCCAGCAGACAGACTAGCGGGGCTTTTACAGATACGCAGTATTTT.

Written as DNA, the CDR3 is TGTGCCAGCAGCTTACTGGGACAGGGTGACGAGCAGTACTTC. It encodes CASSLLGQGDEQYF. The chain employs TRBV5-5 and TRBJ2-7; 9 bases align to TRBD1. Trimming at V came to 2 bases and at J to 5 bases, leaving 5 bases not matched to a gene. This CDR3 region has 14 residues. Germline CDR1 and CDR2: SGHKS and YYEKEE (reference sequence).